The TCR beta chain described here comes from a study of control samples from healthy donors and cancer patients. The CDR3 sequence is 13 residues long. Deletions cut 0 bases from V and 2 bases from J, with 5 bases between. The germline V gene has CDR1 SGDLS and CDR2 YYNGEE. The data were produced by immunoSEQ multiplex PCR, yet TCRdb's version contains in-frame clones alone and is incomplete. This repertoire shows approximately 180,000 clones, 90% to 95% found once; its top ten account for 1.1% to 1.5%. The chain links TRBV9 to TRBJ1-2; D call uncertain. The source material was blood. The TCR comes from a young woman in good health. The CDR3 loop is CASSVDGNYGYTF. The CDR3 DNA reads TGTGCCAGCAGCGTAGATGGCAACTATGGCTACACCTTC.